This T cell receptor beta chain is from a study of blood T cell repertoires in COVID-19 (dated by TCRdb to the early 2020s). With regard to the full study: The collaborator samples originated in the United States, Italy and Spain and spanned the acute and convalescent phases of COVID-19. The prospective study material was composed of cDNA or gDNA derived from T cells, B-cell-depleted T cells, or PBMCs. The dataset comprised deeply sampled blood TCRbeta repertoires from subjects exposed to, actively infected with, or recovered from COVID-19. A freely available public database, intended as a resource for researchers studying the immune response to SARS-CoV-2, is where the repertoires were released. The samples were drawn from the first 160 participants of the ongoing ImmuneRACE study and from 950 to 1,500 subjects provided by 6 global collaborators. A de-identified subject ID, COVID-19 status, age in years and sex were almost always included in the sample metadata. Where available, HLA class I and class II types were obtained from metadata supplied by the sample provider rather than from assay-based typing.

Each collaborating institution followed its own protocols to collect whole blood in K2EDTA tubes. For TCRbeta analysis, collaborators shipped samples as frozen whole blood, isolated PBMCs, or DNA extracted from either of those sample types. General conclusions and limits of the study: The amount of clinical and demographic metadata varied by source and participant and was provided uncurated.

The immunoSEQ Assay, a bias-controlled multiplex PCR, was used to amplify TCRbeta CDR3 regions from genomic DNA. For the original study's pipeline: The number of nucleated cells in each sample was estimated from the amplification of reference gene primers within the assay. Sequence reads were collapsed and filtered to measure the absolute abundance of every unique TCRbeta CDR3 rearrangement. For each sample, productive Simpson clonality was calculated as the square root of Simpson's diversity index over productive rearrangements. In TCRdb, the immuneACCESS table is reduced to in-frame sequences with V and J assigned. These tables do not hold every clone; where another copy was compared, an unresolved V gene accounts for under half, and the others remain unexplained. D and trimming come from the DNA, and the V and J calls and clone size come from that table. A total of roughly 380,000 clones appear in this sample, about 85% of them only once. Under 4% of the sample is in the top ten clones.

Ten or more counts support this clone. Its cognate antigen has yet to be identified. No base quality values were provided; no much bigger clone lies one nucleotide off. The specimen was peripheral blood. The sequence came from a woman aged 18 to 35 with acute or convalescent COVID-19.

The nucleotide sequence is TGTGCCAGCAAAAACCGCAGGCTCCTGTATGGCTACACCTTC. The translation is CASKNRRLLYGYTF. The receptor chain draws on TRBV7-2 and TRBJ1-2; no D segment can be confidently identified. The CDR1 and CDR2 encoded by the germline V gene are SGHTA and FQGNSA. Including cysteine and phenylalanine, the CDR3 has 14 amino acids. Kept here is only the CDR3 DNA, which spans 42 bases and is read in frame from base 1. Relative to germline, V is 7 bases shorter and J is 5 bases shorter, with 17 bases between their ends. With the rest looked up from the reference TRBV7-2 and TRBJ1-2 genes rather than sequenced, the full variable domain is GAGVSQSPSNKVTEKGKDVELRCDPISGHTALYWYRQSLGQGLEFLIYFQGNSAPDKSGLPSDRFSAERTGGSVSTLTIQRTQQEDSAVYLCASKNRRLLYGYTFGSGTRLTVV.